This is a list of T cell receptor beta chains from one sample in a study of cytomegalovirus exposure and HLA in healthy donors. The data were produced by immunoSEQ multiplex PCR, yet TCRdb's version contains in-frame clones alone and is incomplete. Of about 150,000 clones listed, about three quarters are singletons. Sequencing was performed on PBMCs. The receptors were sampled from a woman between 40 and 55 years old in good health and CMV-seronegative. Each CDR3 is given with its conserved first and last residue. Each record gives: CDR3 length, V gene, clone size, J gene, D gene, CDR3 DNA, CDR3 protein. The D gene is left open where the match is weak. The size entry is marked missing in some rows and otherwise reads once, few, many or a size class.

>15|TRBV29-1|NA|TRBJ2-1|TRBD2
TGCAGCGTTGAGAGGGGGGCTAGCGGGGGCAATGAGCAGTTCTTC
CSVERGASGGNEQFF
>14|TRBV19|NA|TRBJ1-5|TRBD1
TGTGCCAGTAGTACCGGGACAGGTGATCAGCCCCAGCATTTT
CASSTGTGDQPQHF
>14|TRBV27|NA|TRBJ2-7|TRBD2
TGTGCCAGCAGTCGCGCGGGACTAGAATACGAGCAGTACTTC
CASSRAGLEYEQYF
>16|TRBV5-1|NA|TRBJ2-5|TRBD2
TGCGCCAGCAGCTTGGCGGGACTAGGGTCCCAAGAGACCCAGTACTTC
CASSLAGLGSQETQYF
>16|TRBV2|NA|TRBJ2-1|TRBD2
TGTGCCAGCAGTGAAGGCGGGGGGCCCCGTGGGAATGAGCAGTTCTTC
CASSEGGGPRGNEQFF
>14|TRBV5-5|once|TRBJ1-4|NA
TGTGCCAGCAGCTTTGGCCCGTTTAATGAAAAACTGTTTTTT
CASSFGPFNEKLFF
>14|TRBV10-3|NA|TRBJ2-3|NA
TGTGCCATCAGTGGGACAACCGTCACAGATACGCAGTATTTT
CAISGTTVTDTQYF
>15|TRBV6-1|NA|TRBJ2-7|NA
TGTGCCAGCAGTGCCCCCTCAGGCTCCTCCTACGAGCAGTACTTC
CASSAPSGSSYEQYF
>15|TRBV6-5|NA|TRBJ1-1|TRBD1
TGTGCCTCCACGACAGGGGCGTTCATGAACACTGAAGCTTTCTTT
CASTTGAFMNTEAFF
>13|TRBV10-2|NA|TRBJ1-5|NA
TGCGCCAGCAGTGAGTCCGGCAATCAGCCCCAGCATTTT
CASSESGNQPQHF
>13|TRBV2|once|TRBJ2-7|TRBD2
TGTGCCAGCAGCGCCCCGGGACTAGCGGGACAGTACTTC
CASSAPGLAGQYF
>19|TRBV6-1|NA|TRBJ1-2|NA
TGTGCCAGCAGTGAAGGTCAGGGAAACAGCCAAAAAGCTAACTATGGCTACACCTTC
CASSEGQGNSQKANYGYTF
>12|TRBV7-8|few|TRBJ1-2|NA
TGTGCCAGCAGCAGGAACAGGGAAGGCTACACCTTC
CASSRNREGYTF
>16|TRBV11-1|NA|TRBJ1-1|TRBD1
TGTGCCAGCAGTCTGACCGTTTCAGGGGGGAACACTGAAGCTTTCTTT
CASSLTVSGGNTEAFF
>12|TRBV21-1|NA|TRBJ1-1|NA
TGTGCCACCAGGCAACTCAACACTGAAGCTTTCTTT
CATRQLNTEAFF
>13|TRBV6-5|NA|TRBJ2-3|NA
TGTGCCAGCAGTTACGAGGCCACAGATACGCAGTATTTT
CASSYEATDTQYF
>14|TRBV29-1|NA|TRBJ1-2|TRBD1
TGCAGCGTTGAGGGATACAGGGGATTGGGTGGCTACACCTTC
CSVEGYRGLGGYTF
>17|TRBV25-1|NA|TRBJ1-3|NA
TGTGCCAGCAGCGGATCAGCAGGGGACCGGTGGGGAAACACCATATATTTT
CASSGSAGDRWGNTIYF
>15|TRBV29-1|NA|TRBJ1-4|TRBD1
TGCAGCGTTTCCTTCCGGGGACAGGGCGATGAAAAACTGTTTTTT
CSVSFRGQGDEKLFF
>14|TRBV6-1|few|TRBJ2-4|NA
TGTGCCAGCAGTGCCATCGGGACACCTTCTATTCAGTACTTC
CASSAIGTPSIQYF
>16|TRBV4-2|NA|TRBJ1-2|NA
TGTGCCAGCAGCCAAGAGGGAGGGGGGACGAACTATGGCTACACCTTC
CASSQEGGGTNYGYTF
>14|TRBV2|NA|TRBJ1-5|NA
TGTGCCAGCAGTGACAGGGAGGTCAATCAGCCCCAGCATTTT
CASSDREVNQPQHF
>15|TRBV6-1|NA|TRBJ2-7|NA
TGTGCCAGCAGTGAAGGGTTAGGGGTGGCCTACGAGCAGTACTTC
CASSEGLGVAYEQYF
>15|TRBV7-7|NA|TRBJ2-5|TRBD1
TGTGCTAGCAGCTCCCTTCCCGACAGGGGGGAGACCCAGTACTTC
CASSSLPDRGETQYF
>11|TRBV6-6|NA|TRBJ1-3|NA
TGTGCCAGCTCCCTGGCACACACCATATATTTT
CASSLAHTIYF
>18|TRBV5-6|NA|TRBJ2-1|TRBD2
TGTGCCAGCAGCTCCGGGACTAGCGGGACCAGGACCTACAATGAGCAGTTCTTC
CASSSGTSGTRTYNEQFF
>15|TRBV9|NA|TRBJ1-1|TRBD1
TGTGCCAGCAGCCCGCGACAGGGGGGAGCCTCTGAAGCTTTCTTT
CASSPRQGGASEAFF
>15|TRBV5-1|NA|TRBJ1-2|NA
TGCGCCAGCAGCCCGGGAGACACCATTAACTATGGCTACACCTTC
CASSPGDTINYGYTF
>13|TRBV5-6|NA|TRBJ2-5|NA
TGTGCCAGCAGCCCCTCTGGAGTGGAGACCCAGTACTTC
CASSPSGVETQYF
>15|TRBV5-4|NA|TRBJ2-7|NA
TGTGCCAGCAGCTTTGGTGACATTACGTACGCCGAGCAGTACTTC
CASSFGDITYAEQYF
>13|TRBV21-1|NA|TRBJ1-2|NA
TGTGCCAGCAAAAACAGGATAAGGTATGGCTACACCTTC
CASKNRIRYGYTF
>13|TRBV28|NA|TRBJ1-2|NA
TGTGCCAGCAGTTGGGGGCCGAGGCATGGCTACACCTTC
CASSWGPRHGYTF
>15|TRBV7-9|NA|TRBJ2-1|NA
TGTGCCAGCAGCTCCCTTCCCAGGGGTTACAATGAGCAGTTCTTC
CASSSLPRGYNEQFF
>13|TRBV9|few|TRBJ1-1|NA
TGTGCCAGCAGTCGTGTCGCGGAGACTGAAGCTTTCTTT
CASSRVAETEAFF
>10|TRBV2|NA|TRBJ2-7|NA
TGTGCCAGCAGTACAAACGAGCAGTACTTC
CASSTNEQYF
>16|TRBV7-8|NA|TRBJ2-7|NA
TGTGCCAGCAGCGGCCGGCGGGGGCCGCCCCCCTACGAGCAGTACTTC
CASSGRRGPPPYEQYF
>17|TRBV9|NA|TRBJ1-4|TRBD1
TGTGCCAGCAGCCCCCTGGCGGGGACAGGCGGGAATGAAAAACTGTTTTTT
CASSPLAGTGGNEKLFF
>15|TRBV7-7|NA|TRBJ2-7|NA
TGTGCTAGCAGCTCGGCCCCGGGACTCCTCTACGAGCAGTACTTC
CASSSAPGLLYEQYF
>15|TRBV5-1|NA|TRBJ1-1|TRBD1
TGCGCCAGCAGCAAAAGACAGGGGGTGAACACTGAAGCTTTCTTT
CASSKRQGVNTEAFF
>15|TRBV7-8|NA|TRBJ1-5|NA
TGTGCCAGCAGCTTAGATCGGGGTGCCCCTCAGCCCCAGCATTTT
CASSLDRGAPQPQHF
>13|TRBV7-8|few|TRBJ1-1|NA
TGTGCCAGCACTCTGGGGGGGACGACTGAAGCTTTCTTT
CASTLGGTTEAFF
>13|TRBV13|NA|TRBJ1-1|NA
TGTGCCAGCAGCCCACAGGGAAACACTGAAGCTTTCTTT
CASSPQGNTEAFF
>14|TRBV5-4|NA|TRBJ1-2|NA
TGTGCCGCCAACCGGGACACCAGCCACTATGGCTACACCTTC
CAANRDTSHYGYTF
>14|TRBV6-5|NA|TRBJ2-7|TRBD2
TGTGCCAGCAGTCGACTAGCGGGAGTGTACGAGCAGTACTTC
CASSRLAGVYEQYF
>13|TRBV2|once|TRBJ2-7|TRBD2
TGTGCCAGCAGAGCGGGGAGCTCCTACGAGCAGTACTTC
CASRAGSSYEQYF
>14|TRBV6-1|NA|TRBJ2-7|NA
TGTGCCAGCAGTGGGAGACTAGTTCCGTATTCGGAGTACTTC
CASSGRLVPYSEYF
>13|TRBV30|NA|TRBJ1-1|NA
TGTGCCTGGAGTCTCAGTCCCAGGATGGAAGCTTTCTTT
CAWSLSPRMEAFF
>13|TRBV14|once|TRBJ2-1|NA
TGTGCCAGCAGAATGGGGACATTCAATGAGCAGTTCTTC
CASRMGTFNEQFF
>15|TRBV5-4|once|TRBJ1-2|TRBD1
TGTGCCAGCAGCTCCACCGGGACAGGGTCATATGGCTACACCTTC
CASSSTGTGSYGYTF
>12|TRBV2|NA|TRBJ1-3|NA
TGTGCCAGTAGGACGGTCGGGGACACCATATATTTT
CASRTVGDTIYF
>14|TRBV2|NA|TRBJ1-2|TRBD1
TGTGCCAGCATTCCGGGACAGGGTTTCTATGGCTACACCTTC
CASIPGQGFYGYTF
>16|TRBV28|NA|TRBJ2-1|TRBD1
TGTGCCAGTTATCCTGGGGGACAGGGCCTCTACAATGAGCAGTTCTTC
CASYPGGQGLYNEQFF
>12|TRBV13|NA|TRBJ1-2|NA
TGTGCCAGCAGCTTAGTATCCCCAGGGGACACCTTC
CASSLVSPGDTF
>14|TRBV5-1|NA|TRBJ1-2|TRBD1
TGCGCCAGCAGCTCGACAGGGATAAACTATGGCTACACCTTC
CASSSTGINYGYTF
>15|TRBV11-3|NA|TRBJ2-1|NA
TGTGCCAGCAGCTTAGGCCCCCCTTCGGTCGATGAGCAGTTCTTC
CASSLGPPSVDEQFF